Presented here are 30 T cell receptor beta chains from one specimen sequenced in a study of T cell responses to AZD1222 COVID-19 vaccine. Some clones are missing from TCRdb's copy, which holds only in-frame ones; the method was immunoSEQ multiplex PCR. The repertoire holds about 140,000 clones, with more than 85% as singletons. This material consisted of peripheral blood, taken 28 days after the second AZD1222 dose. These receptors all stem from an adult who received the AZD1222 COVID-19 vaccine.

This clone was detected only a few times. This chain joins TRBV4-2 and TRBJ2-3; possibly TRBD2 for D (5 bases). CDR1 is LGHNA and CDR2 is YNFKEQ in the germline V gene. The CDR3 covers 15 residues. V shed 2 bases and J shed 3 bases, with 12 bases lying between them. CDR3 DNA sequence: TGTGCCAGCAGCCAAACGGTACTAGGTACAGATACGCAGTATTTT. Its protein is CASSQTVLGTDTQYF.

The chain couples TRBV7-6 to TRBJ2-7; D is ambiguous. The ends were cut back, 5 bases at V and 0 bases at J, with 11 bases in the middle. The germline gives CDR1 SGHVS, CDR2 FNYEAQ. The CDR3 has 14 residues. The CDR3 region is CASSQSANSYEQYF. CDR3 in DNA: TGTGCCAGCAGCCAAAGCGCAAACTCCTACGAGCAGTACTTC.

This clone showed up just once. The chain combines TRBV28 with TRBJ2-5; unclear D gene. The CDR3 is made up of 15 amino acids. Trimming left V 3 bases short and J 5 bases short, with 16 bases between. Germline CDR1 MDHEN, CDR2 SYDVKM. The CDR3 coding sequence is TGTGCCAGCAGTTTTTCCCGGCCGGGCCCGGAGACCCAGTACTTC. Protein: CASSFSRPGPETQYF.

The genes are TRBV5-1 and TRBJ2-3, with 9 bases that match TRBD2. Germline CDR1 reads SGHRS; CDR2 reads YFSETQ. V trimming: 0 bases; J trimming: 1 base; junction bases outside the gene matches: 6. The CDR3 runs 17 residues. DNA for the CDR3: TGCGCCAGCAGCTTGGGGGCGGGAGGGCCACGCACAGATACGCAGTATTTT. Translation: CASSLGAGGPRTDTQYF.

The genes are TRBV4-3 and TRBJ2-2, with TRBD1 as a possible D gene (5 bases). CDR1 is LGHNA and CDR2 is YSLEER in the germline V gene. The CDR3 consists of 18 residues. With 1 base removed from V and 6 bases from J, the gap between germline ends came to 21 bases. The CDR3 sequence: CASSQALARVVQSGELFF. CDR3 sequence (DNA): TGCGCCAGCAGCCAAGCACTTGCCAGGGTCGTCCAGTCCGGGGAGCTGTTTTTT.

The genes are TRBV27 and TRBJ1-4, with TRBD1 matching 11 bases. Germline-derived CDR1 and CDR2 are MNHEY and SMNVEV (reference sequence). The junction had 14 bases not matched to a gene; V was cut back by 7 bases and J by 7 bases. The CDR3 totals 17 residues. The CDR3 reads CASIFTPVGQGGEKLFF. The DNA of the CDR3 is TGTGCCAGCATCTTTACACCGGTGGGACAGGGGGGTGAAAAACTGTTTTTT.

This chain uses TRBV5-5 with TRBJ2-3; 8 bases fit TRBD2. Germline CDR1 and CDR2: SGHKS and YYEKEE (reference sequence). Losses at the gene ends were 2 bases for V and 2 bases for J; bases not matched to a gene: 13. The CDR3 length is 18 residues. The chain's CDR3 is CASSFGTSLTRITDTQYF. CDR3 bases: TGTGCCAGCAGCTTCGGGACTAGTCTAACCCGGATCACAGATACGCAGTATTTT.

CDR3 DNA: TGTGCCAGCAGTATGGGAAACACTGAAGCTTTCTTT. It yields the protein CASSMGNTEAFF. This chain links TRBV11-3 with TRBJ1-1; D unclear. The V end lost 6 bases, the J end lost 2 bases, and 7 bases lay between the germline ends. The CDR3 runs 12 residues. CDR1 is SGHNT and CDR2 is YENEEA in the germline V gene.

CDR3 protein: CASSLDRMNTEAFF. The CDR3 nucleotides read TGTGCCAGCAGCCTCGACAGGATGAACACTGAAGCTTTCTTT. The genes are TRBV6-2 or TRBV6-3 and TRBJ1-1, with D perhaps TRBD1 (6 bases). The V gene's germline CDR1 is MNHEY and CDR2 SVGEGT. Deletions cut 6 bases from V and 0 bases from J, with 11 bases between. The CDR3 spans 14 residues.

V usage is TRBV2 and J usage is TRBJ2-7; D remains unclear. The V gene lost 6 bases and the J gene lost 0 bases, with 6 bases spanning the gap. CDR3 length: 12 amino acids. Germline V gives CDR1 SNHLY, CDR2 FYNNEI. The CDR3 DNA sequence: TGTGCCAGCAGGGTTAGCTCCTACGAGCAGTACTTC. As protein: CASRVSSYEQYF.

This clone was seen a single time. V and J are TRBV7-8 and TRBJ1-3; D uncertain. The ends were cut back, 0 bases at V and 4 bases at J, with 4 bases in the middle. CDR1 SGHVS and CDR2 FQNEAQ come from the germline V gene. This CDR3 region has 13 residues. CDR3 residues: CASSLASGNTIYF. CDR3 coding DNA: TGTGCCAGCAGCTTAGCGTCCGGAAACACCATATATTTT.

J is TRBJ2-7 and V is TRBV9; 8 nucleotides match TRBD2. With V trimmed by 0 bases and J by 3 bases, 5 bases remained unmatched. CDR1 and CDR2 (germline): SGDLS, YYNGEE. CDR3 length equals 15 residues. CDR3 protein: CASSVGAGAVYEQYF. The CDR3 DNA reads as TGTGCCAGCAGCGTAGGAGCGGGGGCCGTCTACGAGCAGTACTTC.

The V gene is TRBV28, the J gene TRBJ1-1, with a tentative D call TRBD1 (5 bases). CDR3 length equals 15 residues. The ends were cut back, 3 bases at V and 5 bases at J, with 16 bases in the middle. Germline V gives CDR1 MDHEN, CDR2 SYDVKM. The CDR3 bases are TGTGCCAGCAGTTTCGTCTTCGGGGGAAGGACTGAAGCTTTCTTT. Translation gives CASSFVFGGRTEAFF.

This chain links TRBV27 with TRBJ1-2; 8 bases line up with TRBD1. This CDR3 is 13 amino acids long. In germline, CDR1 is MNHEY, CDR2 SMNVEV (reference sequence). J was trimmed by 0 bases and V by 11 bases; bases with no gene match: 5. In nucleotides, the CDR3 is TGTGCCGTGGGACAGGTCGCTAACTATGGCTACACCTTC. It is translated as CAVGQVANYGYTF.

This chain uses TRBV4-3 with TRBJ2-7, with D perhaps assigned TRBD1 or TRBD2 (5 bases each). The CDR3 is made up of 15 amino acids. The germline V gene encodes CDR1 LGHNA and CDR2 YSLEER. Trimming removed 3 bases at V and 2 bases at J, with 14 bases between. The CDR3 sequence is CASSHAGTPAYEQYF. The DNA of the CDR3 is TGCGCCAGCAGCCACGCCGGGACGCCTGCCTACGAGCAGTACTTC.

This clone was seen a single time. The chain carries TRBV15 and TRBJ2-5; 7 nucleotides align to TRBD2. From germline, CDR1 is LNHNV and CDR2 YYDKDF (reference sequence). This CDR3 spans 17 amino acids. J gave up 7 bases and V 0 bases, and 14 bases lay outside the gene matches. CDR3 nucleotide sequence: TGTGCCACCAGCAGAGATCTTTTTGCTCGGGAGGATGGGACCCAGTACTTC. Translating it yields CATSRDLFAREDGTQYF. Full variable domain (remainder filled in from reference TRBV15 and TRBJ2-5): DAMVIQNPRYQVTQFGKPVTLSCSQTLNHNVMYWYQQKSSQAPKLLFHYYDKDFNNEADTPDNFQSRRPNTSFCFLDIRSPGLGDTAMYLCATSRDLFAREDGTQYFGPGTRLLVL.

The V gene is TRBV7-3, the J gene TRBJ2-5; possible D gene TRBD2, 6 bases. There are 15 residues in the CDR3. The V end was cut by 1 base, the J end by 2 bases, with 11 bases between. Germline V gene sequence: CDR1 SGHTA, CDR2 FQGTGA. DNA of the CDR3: TGTGCCAGCAGCTTAAGCTCTAGCGTTCAAGAGACCCAGTACTTC. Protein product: CASSLSSSVQETQYF.

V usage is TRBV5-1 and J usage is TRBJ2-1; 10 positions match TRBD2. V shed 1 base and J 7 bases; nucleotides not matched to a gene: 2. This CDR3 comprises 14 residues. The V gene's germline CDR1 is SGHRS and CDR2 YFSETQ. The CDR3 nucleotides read TGCGCCAGCAGCTTGCTAGCGGGAGAAAATGAGCAGTTCTTC. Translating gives CASSLLAGENEQFF.

In DNA, the CDR3 is TGCGCCAGCAGCCCGGATGTTAAAGGGGGCACAGATACGCAGTATTTT. Its translation is CASSPDVKGGTDTQYF. This rearrangement joins TRBV5-1 to TRBJ2-3; TRBD1 is a possible D gene (5 bases). V lost 4 bases and J 1 base, leaving 16 bases between the germline ends. Germline lookup yields CDR1 SGHRS and CDR2 YFSETQ. The CDR3 spans 16 residues.

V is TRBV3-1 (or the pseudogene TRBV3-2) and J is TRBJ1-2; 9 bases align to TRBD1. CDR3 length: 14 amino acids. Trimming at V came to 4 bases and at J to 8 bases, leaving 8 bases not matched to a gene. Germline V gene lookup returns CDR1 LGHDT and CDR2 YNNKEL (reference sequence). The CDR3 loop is CASSLGDRERGYTF. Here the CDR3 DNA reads TGTGCCAGCAGCCTTGGGGACAGGGAACGGGGCTACACCTTC.

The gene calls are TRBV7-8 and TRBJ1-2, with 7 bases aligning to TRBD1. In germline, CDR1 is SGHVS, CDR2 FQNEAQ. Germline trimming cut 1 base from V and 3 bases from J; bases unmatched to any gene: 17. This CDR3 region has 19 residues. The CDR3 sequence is CASSLELRTGSTGYYGYTF. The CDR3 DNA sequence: TGTGCCAGCAGCTTAGAGCTTCGGACAGGATCAACGGGGTACTATGGCTACACCTTC.

CDR3 amino acids: CASRQTGYWVYGYTF. The CDR3 region has the DNA TGTGCCAGCCGCCAGACGGGGTACTGGGTCTATGGCTACACCTTC. The J gene is TRBJ1-2, the V gene TRBV27; D uncertain. This CDR3 is 15 amino acids long. V shed 8 bases and J shed 4 bases, with 20 bases lying between them. Per germline, CDR1 MNHEY and CDR2 SMNVEV (reference sequence).

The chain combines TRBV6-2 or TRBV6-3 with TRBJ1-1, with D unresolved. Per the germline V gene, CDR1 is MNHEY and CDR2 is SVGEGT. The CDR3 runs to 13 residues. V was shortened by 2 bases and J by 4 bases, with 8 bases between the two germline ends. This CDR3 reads CASSYDWSTEAFF. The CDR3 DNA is TGTGCCAGCAGTTACGATTGGTCCACTGAAGCTTTCTTT.

The CDR3 nucleotides are TGTGCCACCAGCATCCTTCCCCCGGGACAACAAGAGACCCAGTACTTC. This gives the protein CATSILPPGQQETQYF. The chain has TRBV15 and TRBJ2-5, with a weak D call TRBD1 (6 bases). V was cut by 4 bases and J by 2 bases, with 17 bases left in between. CDR3 length: 16 amino acids. Germline V gene lookup returns CDR1 LNHNV and CDR2 YYDKDF (reference sequence).

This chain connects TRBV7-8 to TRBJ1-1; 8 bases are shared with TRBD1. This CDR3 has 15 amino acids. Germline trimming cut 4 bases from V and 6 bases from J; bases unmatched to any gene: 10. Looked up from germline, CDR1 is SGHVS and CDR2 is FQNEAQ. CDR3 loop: CASSYTGGFGAEAFF. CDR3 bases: TGTGCCAGCAGCTACACAGGGGGATTCGGCGCTGAAGCTTTCTTT.

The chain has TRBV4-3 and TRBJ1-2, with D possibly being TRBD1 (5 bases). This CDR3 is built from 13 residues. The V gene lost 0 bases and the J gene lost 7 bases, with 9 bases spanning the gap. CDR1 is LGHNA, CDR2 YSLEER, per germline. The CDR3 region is CASSQDSQGGYTF. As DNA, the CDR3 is TGCGCCAGCAGCCAAGACTCCCAGGGTGGCTACACCTTC.

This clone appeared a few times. Here the CDR3 reads CASSPPGQAPLGGYTF. The CDR3 nucleotides read TGTGCCAGCTCACCACCGGGGCAGGCGCCCTTGGGTGGCTACACCTTC. This chain joins TRBV18 and TRBJ1-2, with D maybe TRBD1 (5 bases). V shed 0 bases and J shed 7 bases, with 18 bases lying between them. This CDR3 comprises 16 residues. The germline gives CDR1 KGHSH, CDR2 LQKENI.

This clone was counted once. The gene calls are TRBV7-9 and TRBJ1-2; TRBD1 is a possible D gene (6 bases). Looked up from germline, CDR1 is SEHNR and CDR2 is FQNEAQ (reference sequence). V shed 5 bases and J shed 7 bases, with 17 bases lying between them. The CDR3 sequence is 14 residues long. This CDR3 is CASSPGGGESGYTF. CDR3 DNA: TGTGCCAGCAGCCCGGGAGGGGGGGAGAGTGGCTACACCTTC.

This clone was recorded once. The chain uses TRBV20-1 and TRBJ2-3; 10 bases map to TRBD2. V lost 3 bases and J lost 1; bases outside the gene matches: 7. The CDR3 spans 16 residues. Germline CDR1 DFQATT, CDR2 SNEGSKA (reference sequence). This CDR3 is CSASPITSGGTDTQYF. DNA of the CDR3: TGCAGTGCTAGTCCCATTACTAGCGGGGGCACAGATACGCAGTATTTT.

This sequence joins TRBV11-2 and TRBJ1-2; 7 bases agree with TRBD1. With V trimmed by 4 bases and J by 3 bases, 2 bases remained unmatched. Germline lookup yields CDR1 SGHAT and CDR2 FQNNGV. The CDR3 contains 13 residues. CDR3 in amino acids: CASSSDRDYGYTF. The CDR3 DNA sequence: TGTGCCAGCAGCTCCGACAGGGACTATGGCTACACCTTC.